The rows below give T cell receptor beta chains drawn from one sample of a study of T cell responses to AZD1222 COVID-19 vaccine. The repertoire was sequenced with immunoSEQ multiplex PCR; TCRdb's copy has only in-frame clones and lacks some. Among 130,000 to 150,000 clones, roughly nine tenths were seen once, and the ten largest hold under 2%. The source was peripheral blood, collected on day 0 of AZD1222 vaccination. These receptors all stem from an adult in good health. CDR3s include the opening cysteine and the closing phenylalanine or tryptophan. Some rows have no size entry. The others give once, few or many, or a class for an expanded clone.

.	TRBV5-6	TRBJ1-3	CASSFRQGRSTIYF
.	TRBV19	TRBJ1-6	CASSGGNSPLHF
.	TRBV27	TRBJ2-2	CASSLKRGVTGELFF
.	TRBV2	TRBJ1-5	CASSEAPGLSNQPQHF
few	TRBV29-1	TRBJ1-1	CSVARNEAFF
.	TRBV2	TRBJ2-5	CASGQGLQETQYF
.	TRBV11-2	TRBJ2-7	CASSFSVSYEQYF
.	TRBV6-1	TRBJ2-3	CASSENRGSTDTQYF
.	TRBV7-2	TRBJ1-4	CASRKNQGANEKLFF
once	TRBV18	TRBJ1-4	CASSPLPNLVLARRREVLFF
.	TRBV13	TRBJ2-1	CASSLGGGVGLVSNEQFF
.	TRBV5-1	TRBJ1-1	CASSFNGDTEAFF
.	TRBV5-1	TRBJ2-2	CASSSLDGTGELFF
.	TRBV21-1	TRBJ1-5	CASSSGPGSNDSNQPQHF
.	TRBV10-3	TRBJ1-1	CAISESAPGTEAFF
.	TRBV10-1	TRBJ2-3	CARRDRKFVAYF
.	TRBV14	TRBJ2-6	CASSPYPGFFLTF
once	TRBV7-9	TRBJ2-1	CASRLGASLFPYEQFF
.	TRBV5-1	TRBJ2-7	CASSLPAVYEQYF
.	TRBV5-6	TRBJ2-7	CASSHGGLLSYEQYF
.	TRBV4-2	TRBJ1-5	CASSQDTGREQPQHF
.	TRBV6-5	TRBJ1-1	CASSRNRNTEAFF
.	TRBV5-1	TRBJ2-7	CASSPGVDYEQYF
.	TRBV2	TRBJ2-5	CASSGVEAPKRTQYF
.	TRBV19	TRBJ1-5	CASRNPTRRDISQPQHF
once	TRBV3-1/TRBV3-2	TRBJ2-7	CASSPRGGGPDEQYF
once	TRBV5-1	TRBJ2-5	CASSLTRSETQYF
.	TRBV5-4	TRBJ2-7	CASSAVAYEQYF
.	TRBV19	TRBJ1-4	CASTTHKGWTNEKLFF
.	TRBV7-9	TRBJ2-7	CASSLSGTGVYEQYF
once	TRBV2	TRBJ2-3	CASTPRQVTDTQYF
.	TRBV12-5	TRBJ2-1	CASVAGFYNEQFF
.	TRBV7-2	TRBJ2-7	CASSSGLAGGYTYEQYF